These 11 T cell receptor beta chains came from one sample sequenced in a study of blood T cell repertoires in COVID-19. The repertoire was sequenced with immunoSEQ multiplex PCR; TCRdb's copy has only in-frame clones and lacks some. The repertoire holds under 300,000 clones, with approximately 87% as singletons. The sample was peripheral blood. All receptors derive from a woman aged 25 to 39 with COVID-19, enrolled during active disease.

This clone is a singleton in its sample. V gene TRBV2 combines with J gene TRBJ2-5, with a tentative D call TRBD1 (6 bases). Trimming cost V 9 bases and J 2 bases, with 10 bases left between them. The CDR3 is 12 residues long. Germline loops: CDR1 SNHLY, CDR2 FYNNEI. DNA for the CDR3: TGTGCCAGTATAGGGACACAAGAGACCCAGTACTTC. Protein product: CASIGTQETQYF. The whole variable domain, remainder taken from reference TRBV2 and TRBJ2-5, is EPEVTQTPSHQVTQMGQEVILRCVPISNHLYFYWYRQILGQKVEFLVSFYNNEISEKSEIFDDQFSVERPDGSNFTLKIRSTKLEDSAMYFCASIGTQETQYFGPGTRLLVL.

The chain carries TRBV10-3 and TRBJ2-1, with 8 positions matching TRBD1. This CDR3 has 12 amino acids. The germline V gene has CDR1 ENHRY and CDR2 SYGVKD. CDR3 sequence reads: CGRDRPYNEQFF. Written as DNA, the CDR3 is TGTGGACGGGACAGGCCCTACAATGAGCAGTTCTTC.

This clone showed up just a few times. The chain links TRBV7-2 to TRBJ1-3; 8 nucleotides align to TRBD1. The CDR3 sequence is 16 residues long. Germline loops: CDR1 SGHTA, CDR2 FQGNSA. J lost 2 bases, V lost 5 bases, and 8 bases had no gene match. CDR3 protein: CASSGRQGIAGNTIYF. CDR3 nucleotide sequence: TGTGCCAGCAGCGGCCGACAGGGGATAGCTGGAAACACCATATATTTT.

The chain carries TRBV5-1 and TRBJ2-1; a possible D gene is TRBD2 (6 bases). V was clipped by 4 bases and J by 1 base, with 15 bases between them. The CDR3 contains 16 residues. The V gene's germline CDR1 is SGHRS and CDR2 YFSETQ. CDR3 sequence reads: CASSNRGRGSYNEQFF. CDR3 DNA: TGCGCCAGCAGCAACCGGGGACGGGGGTCCTACAATGAGCAGTTCTTC.

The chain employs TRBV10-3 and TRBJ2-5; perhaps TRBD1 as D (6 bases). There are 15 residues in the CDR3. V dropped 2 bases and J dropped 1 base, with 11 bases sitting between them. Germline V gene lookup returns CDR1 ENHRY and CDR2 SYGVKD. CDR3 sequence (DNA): TGTGCCATCAGTGAGGACACAGGGCTCCAAGAGACCCAGTACTTC. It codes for CAISEDTGLQETQYF.

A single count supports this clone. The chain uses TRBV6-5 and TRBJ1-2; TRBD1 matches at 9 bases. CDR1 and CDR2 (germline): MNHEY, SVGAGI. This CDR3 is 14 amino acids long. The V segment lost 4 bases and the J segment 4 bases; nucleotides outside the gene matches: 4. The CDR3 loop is CASSSDRGPYGYTF. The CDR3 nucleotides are TGTGCCAGCAGTTCGGACAGGGGACCCTATGGCTACACCTTC.

The CDR3 is CASRDRGSVEQYF. DNA of the CDR3: TGTGCCAGCAGGGACAGGGGCTCGGTCGAGCAGTACTTC. The chain employs TRBV6-5 and TRBJ2-7, with 9 bases aligning to TRBD1. The germline V gene has CDR1 MNHEY and CDR2 SVGAGI. V shed 6 bases and J 6 bases; nucleotides not matched to a gene: 6. This CDR3 has 13 residues.

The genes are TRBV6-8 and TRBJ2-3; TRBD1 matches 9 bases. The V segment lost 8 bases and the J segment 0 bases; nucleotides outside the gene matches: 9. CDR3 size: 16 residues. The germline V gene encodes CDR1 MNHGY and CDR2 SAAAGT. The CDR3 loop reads CASLPWTGVSTDTQYF. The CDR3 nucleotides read TGTGCCAGCCTACCCTGGACAGGGGTTAGCACAGATACGCAGTATTTT.

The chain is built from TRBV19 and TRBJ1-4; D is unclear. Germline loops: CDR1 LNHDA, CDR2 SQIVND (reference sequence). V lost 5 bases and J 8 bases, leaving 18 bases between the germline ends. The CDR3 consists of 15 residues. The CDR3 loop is CASSSRTLFEEKLFF. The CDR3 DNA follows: TGTGCCAGTAGTTCCCGGACTTTATTCGAGGAAAAACTGTTTTTT.

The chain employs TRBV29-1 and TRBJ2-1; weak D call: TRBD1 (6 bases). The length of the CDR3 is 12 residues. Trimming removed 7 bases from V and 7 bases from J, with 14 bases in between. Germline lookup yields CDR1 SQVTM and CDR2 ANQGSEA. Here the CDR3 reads CSAEGVRNEQFF. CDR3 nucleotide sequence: TGCAGCGCCGAGGGGGTCCGAAATGAGCAGTTCTTC.

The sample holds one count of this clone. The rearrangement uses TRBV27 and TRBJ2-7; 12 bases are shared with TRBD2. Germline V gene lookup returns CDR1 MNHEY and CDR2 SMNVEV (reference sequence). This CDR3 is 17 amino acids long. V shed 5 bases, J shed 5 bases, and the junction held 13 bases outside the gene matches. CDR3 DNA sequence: TGTGCCAGCAGTCTCCTCCCTCTAGCGGGGGGGCCCAACGAGCAGTACTTC. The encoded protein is CASSLLPLAGGPNEQYF.